This TCR beta chain appears in the sequencing data of a study of beta chain features in type 1 diabetes. Overall study: Patients and healthy donors were similar in age, gender and cell yields. Study results and caveats: In the patient group, naive, central memory and Treg TCRB repertoires seemed more alike than in the healthy donor group. Within each of all four CD4+ subsets, Type 1 diabetes patients had TCRB CDR3s that were moderately but significantly shorter.

This clone appeared a few times. Antigen: not known. Expressed TCRB transcripts were sequenced, since all the RNA that had been isolated was reverse transcribed. The study sequenced naive, central memory and regulatory T cell samples to an average of roughly 3.8 million reads. Assay: immunoSEQ multiplex PCR; the TCRdb copy retains only in-frame clones and omits some. Of about 390,000 clones listed, 9.5% to 10% were seen once; the top ten hold 0.45% to 0.65%. The length of the CDR3 is 15 residues. CDR1 is MDHEN, CDR2 SYDVKM, per germline. V dropped 1 base and J dropped 7; count of bases not matched to a gene: 6.

The chain combines TRBV28 with TRBJ2-5, with TRBD2 identical over 10 bases. The sequencing input was central memory CD4+ T cells from blood. The TCR originated in a man aged 25-45 years with type 1 diabetes. The DNA of the CDR3 is TGTGCCAGCAGTTTATTCGCTAGCGGGAGTAGGACCCAGTACTTC. It yields the protein CASSLFASGSRTQYF.